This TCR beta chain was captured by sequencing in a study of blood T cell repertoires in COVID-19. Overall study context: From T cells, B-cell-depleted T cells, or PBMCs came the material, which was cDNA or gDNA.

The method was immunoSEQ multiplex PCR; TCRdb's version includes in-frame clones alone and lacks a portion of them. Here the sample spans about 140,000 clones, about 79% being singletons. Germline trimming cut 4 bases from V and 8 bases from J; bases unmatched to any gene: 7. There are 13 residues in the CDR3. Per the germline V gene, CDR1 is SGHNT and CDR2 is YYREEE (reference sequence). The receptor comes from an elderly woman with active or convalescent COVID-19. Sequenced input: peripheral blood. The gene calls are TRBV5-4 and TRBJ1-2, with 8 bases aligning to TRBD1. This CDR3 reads CASSPDRGRGYTF. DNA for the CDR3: TGTGCCAGCAGCCCCGACAGGGGTCGGGGCTACACCTTC.